This T cell receptor (beta chain) was identified during a study of cytomegalovirus exposure and HLA in healthy donors. This clone was detected only a few times. Researchers ran the PCR with 60 Vbeta and 13 Jbeta primers. Repertoires were generated with immunoSEQ multiplex PCR, while TCRdb's copy carries only in-frame clones and drops some. The table shows roughly 75,000 clones, with 80% to 90% occurring only once. Trimming removed 10 bases from V and 2 bases from J; junction bases left unmatched: 3. This CDR3 spans 13 amino acids. Germline CDR1 and CDR2: MNHEY and SVGAGI. Material: PBMCs. The V and J genes are TRBV6-5 and TRBJ2-7, with TRBD2 matching over 12 bases. The source of this sequence is a man between 70 and 80 years old in good health and CMV-seropositive. Here the CDR3 DNA reads TGTGCCACCCGACTAGCGGGAGCCTACGAGCAGTACTTC. This codes for CATRLAGAYEQYF.